The 10 T cell receptor beta chains reported below all come from one sample, sequenced in a study of T-cell memory formation after mild COVID-19 (dated by TCRdb to the early 2020s). To prepare the library, 5' RACE was applied. The reads were generated on an Illumina NovaSeq 6000. The public sequencing data were trimmed at Q25 with fastp and processed into clonotypes with MiXCR by TCRdb, which kept only in-frame beta chains. For every CDR3 protein sequence, its rows merge into one entry that carries the most common genes and DNA. The sample contains some 150,000 distinct CDR3 sequences, 15% to 20% of them found a single time. The ten largest clones represent under 2.5% of the sample. Material: PBMCs or a T cell subset sorted from them (not recorded which). The receptors shown here come from an adult woman who had mild COVID-19 (a few samples of this study predate the infection). The sample titles of this study are shuffled in the database, so cell type and time point are left out; the donor was told from shared clones.

This clonotype showed up many times. The chain joins TRBV5-1 to TRBJ2-7; D call uncertain. Per germline, CDR1 SGHRS and CDR2 YFSETQ. Between the trimmed V and J ends, which lost 0 bases and 4 bases, there was a span of 5 bases. The CDR3 loop spans 12 amino acids. The chain's CDR3 is CASSLDIYEQYF. DNA for the CDR3: TGCGCCAGCAGCTTGGACATTTACGAGCAGTACTTC.

This sequence joins TRBV18 and TRBJ2-1; D is undetermined. V lost 3 bases and J lost 7, with 10 bases in between. Germline CDR1 reads KGHSH; CDR2 reads LQKENI. The CDR3 extends over 13 amino acids. Here the CDR3 reads CASSPGVGNEQFF. DNA for the CDR3: TGTGCCAGCTCACCCGGTGTGGGGAATGAGCAGTTCTTC.

The CDR3 DNA reads TGCGCCAGCAGCTTGACCGGGACAGGGGGCACTTCGAAGGGGATTCAGTACTTC. Protein sequence: CASSLTGTGGTSKGIQYF. The V gene is TRBV5-1, the J gene TRBJ2-4, with 12 bases fitting TRBD1. CDR1 SGHRS and CDR2 YFSETQ come from the germline V gene. Trimming took 1 base from V and 10 from J; bases not matched to a gene: 15. This CDR3 has 18 amino acids.

V and J are TRBV30 and TRBJ2-1; possibly TRBD1 for D (7 bases). From germline, CDR1 is GTSNPN and CDR2 SVGIG (reference sequence). The CDR3 runs 13 residues. The CDR3 loop reads CARGTAAYNEQFF. As DNA, the CDR3 is TGTGCTCGCGGGACAGCGGCCTACAATGAGCAGTTCTTC.

This clonotype has just a few counts. This rearrangement joins TRBV3-1 to TRBJ2-3; 9 bases line up with TRBD2. CDR3 size: 17 residues. Germline CDR1 LGHDT, CDR2 YNNKEL (reference sequence). Losses at the gene ends were 4 bases for V and 6 bases for J; bases not matched to a gene: 14. The CDR3 bases are TGTGCCAGCAGCCCCCCTAGCGGGACGGTGGGATCGGATACGCAGTATTTT. Translation: CASSPPSGTVGSDTQYF.

The chain has TRBV6-1 and TRBJ1-1; D is possibly TRBD1 (5 bases). Deletions cut 3 bases from V and 7 bases from J, with 18 bases between. The CDR3 has 15 residues. Germline CDR1 MNHNS, CDR2 SASEGT. For the CDR3, the DNA is TGTGCCAGCAGTGATAAGGGGAGCTCCTCGTATGAAGCTTTCTTT. It translates to CASSDKGSSSYEAFF.

In this sample, this clonotype turned up a few times. This rearrangement joins TRBV6-6 to TRBJ2-5; TRBD1 matches at 9 bases. The CDR3 sequence is 15 residues long. V gave up 4 bases and J gave up 4 bases; unmatched junction bases: 7. From germline, CDR1 is MNHNY and CDR2 SVGAGI (reference sequence). The chain's CDR3 is CASSSPGQGGETQYF. The CDR3 nucleotides are TGTGCCAGCAGTTCGCCGGGACAGGGCGGAGAGACCCAGTACTTC.

J is TRBJ2-3 and V is TRBV7-9, with a weak D call TRBD2 (7 bases). Germline values: CDR1 SEHNR, CDR2 FQNEAQ (reference sequence). V was trimmed by 3 bases and J by 6 bases, leaving 13 bases between them. The CDR3 is 14 amino acids. The DNA for the CDR3 is TGTGCCAGCAGCTTGGGAGGGGGACTGGATACGCAGTATTTT. This codes for CASSLGGGLDTQYF. Full variable domain (remainder filled in from reference TRBV7-9 and TRBJ2-3): DTGVSQNPRHKITKRGQNVTFRCDPISEHNRLYWYRQTLGQGPEFLTYFQNEAQLEKSRLLSDRFSAERPKGSFSTLEIQRTEQGDSAMYLCASSLGGGLDTQYFGPGTRLTVL.

This clonotype showed up just a few times. The V and J genes are TRBV11-2 and TRBJ1-1; D call uncertain. The V and J ends lost 1 base and 1 base respectively, with 7 bases between them. The V gene's germline CDR1 is SGHAT and CDR2 FQNNGV. CDR3 length: 14 residues. The CDR3 DNA reads as TGTGCCAGCAGCTTAGGATTTTCGAACACTGAAGCTTTCTTT. Its protein product is CASSLGFSNTEAFF.

The chain couples TRBV5-1 to TRBJ2-2; D might be TRBD2 (5 bases). Between the trimmed V and J ends, which lost 0 bases and 11 bases, there was a span of 11 bases. This CDR3 spans 13 amino acids. The V gene's germline CDR1 is SGHRS and CDR2 YFSETQ. The CDR3 here is CASSLGGASELFF. Here the CDR3 DNA reads TGCGCCAGCAGCTTGGGGGGAGCCTCCGAGCTGTTTTTT.